Listed below are T cell receptor beta chains from one sample, sequenced in a study of T cells in Graves' hyperthyroidism and ophthalmopathy. TCRdb recomputed calls from the multiplex PCR reads with MiXCR, one row per CDR3 protein. The table records 550,000 to 650,000 distinct CDR3 sequences, around 14% of them present only once. Source material: blood. The receptors stem from a woman aged 30 to 39 with Graves' hyperthyroidism that later progressed to Graves' ophthalmopathy. Both conserved end residues are part of each CDR3. D genes are given only for firm matches. The size field is filled for only some rows; it gives once, few, many or a size class.

>TRBD1|many|TRBJ1-4|TRBV14
CASSQGSSGGEKLFF
TGTGCCAGCAGCCAAGGATCTTCAGGGGGCGAGAAACTGTTTTTT
>NA|many|TRBJ2-1|TRBV9
CASSVAGGRTSYNEQFF
TGTGCCAGCAGCGTAGCTGGGGGGAGGACCTCCTACAATGAGCAGTTCTTC
>NA|few|TRBJ1-1|TRBV9
CASSVSAGIRYTEAFF
TGTGCCAGCAGCGTCTCCGCAGGGATAAGGTATACTGAAGCTTTCTTT
>NA|many|TRBJ2-7|TRBV27
CASSSVRRDPSYEQYF
TGTGCCAGCAGTTCGGTAAGGAGGGACCCATCCTACGAGCAGTACTTC
>TRBD1|NA|TRBJ2-1|TRBV29-1
CSGKGQGANEQFF
TGCAGCGGGAAAGGACAGGGGGCCAATGAGCAGTTCTTC
>TRBD2|many|TRBJ2-5|TRBV3-1
CASSQDRLPGLAGVRSQYF
TGTGCCAGCAGCCAAGATAGGCTCCCGGGACTAGCGGGAGTACGATCACAGTACTTC
>TRBD2|few|TRBJ2-1|TRBV20-1
CSARGLAGEFGEQFF
TGCAGTGCTAGGGGACTAGCGGGAGAGTTTGGTGAGCAGTTCTTC
>NA|many|TRBJ1-4|TRBV3-1
CASSQLDEKLFF
TGTGCCAGCAGCCAATTGGATGAAAAACTGTTTTTT
>TRBD1|many|TRBJ2-7|TRBV7-9
CASSLIGTGFYEQYF
TGTGCCAGCAGCTTAATTGGGACAGGCTTCTACGAGCAGTACTTC
>NA|many|TRBJ2-1|TRBV28
CASKTLPPYNEQFF
TGTGCCAGCAAAACTTTGCCGCCCTACAATGAGCAGTTCTTC
>TRBD1|NA|TRBJ1-1|TRBV14
CASCTRQHYRGLTEAFF
TGTGCCAGCTGTACACGCCAACATTACAGGGGGCTCACTGAAGCTTTCTTT
>TRBD1|few|TRBJ2-3|TRBV5-6
CASRNRWRGGPTDTQYF
TGTGCCAGCAGGAACCGCTGGAGAGGGGGCCCCACAGATACGCAGTATTTT
>NA|many|TRBJ2-7|TRBV6-1
CASTHTPDYEQYF
TGTGCCAGCACGCATACTCCGGACTACGAGCAGTACTTC
>TRBD1|NA|TRBJ1-4|TRBV7-9
CASSPPDREWPMVGEKLFF
TGTGCCAGCAGCCCTCCGGACAGGGAATGGCCCATGGTTGGAGAAAAACTGTTTTTT
>NA|many|TRBJ1-2|TRBV6-2/TRBV6-3
CASSYPNRDFGYTF
TGTGCCAGCAGTTACCCTAACAGGGACTTTGGCTACACCTTC
>NA|many|TRBJ1-4|TRBV12-3/TRBV12-4
CASSLDPGSTNEKLFF
TGTGCCAGCAGTTTAGATCCGGGCTCAACTAATGAAAAACTGTTTTTT
>NA|many|TRBJ1-3|TRBV6-1
CASSPQGDSGNTIYF
TGTGCCAGCAGCCCCCAGGGCGACTCTGGAAACACCATATATTTT
>NA|NA|TRBJ2-4|TRBV13
CASSRRSPNIQYF
TGTGCCAGCAGCCGCCGTTCCCCCAACATTCAGTACTTC
>NA|few|TRBJ2-7|TRBV25-1
CASSPGRNSYEQYF
TGTGCCAGCAGTCCGGGACGGAACTCCTACGAGCAGTACTTC
>TRBD2|NA|TRBJ2-1|TRBV6-2/TRBV6-3
CASSRLAGASSNEQFF
TGTGCCAGCAGTAGACTAGCGGGAGCGTCATCAAATGAGCAGTTCTTC
>TRBD2|many|TRBJ2-5|TRBV12-3/TRBV12-4
CASSLRLAARETQYF
TGTGCCAGCAGTTTAAGGCTAGCGGCCCGGGAGACCCAGTACTTC
>NA|many|TRBJ1-5|TRBV28
CASLGANQPQHF
TGTGCCAGCCTAGGGGCAAATCAGCCCCAGCATTTT
>NA|NA|TRBJ1-2|TRBV28
CASTFGGQTNYGYTF
TGTGCCAGCACCTTTGGAGGACAGACTAACTATGGCTACACCTTC
>NA|many|TRBJ2-3|TRBV7-2
CASSLDVGIADTQYF
TGTGCCAGCAGCTTAGATGTGGGAATCGCAGATACGCAGTATTTT
>TRBD1|few|TRBJ2-7|TRBV25-1
CASSEWVILGQGKEQYF
TGTGCCAGCAGTGAATGGGTAATCCTCGGACAGGGAAAGGAGCAGTACTTC
>NA|many|TRBJ1-4|TRBV12-3/TRBV12-4
CASSPLGSEKLFF
TGTGCCAGCAGTCCTCTGGGTAGTGAAAAACTGTTTTTT
>TRBD1|NA|TRBJ2-5|TRBV2
CASSGAGGANWETQYF
TGTGCCAGCAGTGGGGCAGGGGGCGCGAATTGGGAGACCCAGTACTTC
>NA|many|TRBJ1-3|TRBV6-1
CASVGSGNTIYF
TGTGCCAGCGTCGGCTCTGGAAACACCATATATTTT
>TRBD1|many|TRBJ2-1|TRBV12-3/TRBV12-4
CASSPMTGGLNEQFF
TGTGCCAGCAGTCCAATGACAGGGGGCCTCAATGAGCAGTTCTTC
>NA|NA|TRBJ1-1|TRBV2
CASMVIEALF
TGTGCCAGCATGGTTATTGAAGCTCTCTTT
>NA|NA|TRBJ1-4|TRBV6-1
CASSEASWGGEEKLFF
TGTGCCAGCAGTGAAGCCAGCTGGGGAGGAGAAGAAAAACTGTTTTTT
>NA|NA|TRBJ2-6|TRBV19
CASSIASGANVLTF
TGTGCCAGTAGTATAGCTTCTGGGGCCAACGTCCTGACTTTC
>TRBD2|many|TRBJ2-5|TRBV20-1
CSASSGTSGSLETQYF
TGCAGTGCTAGTAGTGGTACTAGCGGGAGTCTGGAGACCCAGTACTTC
>TRBD2|NA|TRBJ2-7|TRBV3-1
CASSLSSGRSTYEQYF
TGTGCCAGCAGTCTTAGTAGCGGGAGGTCAACCTACGAGCAGTACTTC
>TRBD1|few|TRBJ1-1|TRBV10-2
CASRLRQGQDTEAFF
TGCGCCAGCAGACTCCGACAGGGGCAGGACACTGAAGCTTTCTTT
>NA|few|TRBJ2-7|TRBV6-1
CASSYGAGRRTYEQYF
TGTGCCAGCAGTTACGGCGCGGGAAGGCGGACCTACGAGCAGTACTTC
>TRBD2|many|TRBJ2-3|TRBV6-1
CAISEAGTSGGTDTQYF
TGTGCCATCAGTGAAGCGGGGACTAGCGGAGGCACAGATACGCAGTATTTT
>NA|NA|TRBJ2-7|TRBV3-1
CASSRDRVKSYEQYF
TGTGCCAGCAGCCGCGACAGAGTTAAATCCTACGAGCAGTACTTC
>TRBD1|few|TRBJ2-3|TRBV24-1
CATSDRTGDSTDTQYF
TGTGCCACCAGTGACCGGACAGGGGATAGCACAGATACGCAGTATTTT
>TRBD1|many|TRBJ2-1|TRBV28
CASTPRDRNEQFF
TGTGCCAGCACTCCCAGGGACAGAAATGAGCAGTTCTTC
>TRBD1|NA|TRBJ1-2|TRBV7-6
CASSLGGGTGGGYGYTF
TGTGCCAGCAGCTTAGGGGGTGGGACAGGGGGCGGCTATGGCTACACCTTC
>TRBD1|many|TRBJ2-7|TRBV19
CASSSWTGKEGRYEQYF
TGTGCCAGTAGTTCATGGACAGGGAAGGAAGGACGCTACGAGCAGTACTTC
>NA|many|TRBJ2-1|TRBV7-2
CASSSGVYNEQFF
TGTGCCAGCAGCTCCGGTGTATACAATGAGCAGTTCTTC
>TRBD2|NA|TRBJ2-2|TRBV11-2
CASSFGTSDPTGELLF
TGTGCCAGCAGCTTCGGGACTAGCGATCCTACCGGGGAGCTGCTTTTT
>TRBD2|NA|TRBJ2-1|TRBV15
CATSRDWASGRREQFF
TGTGCCACCAGCAGAGATTGGGCTAGCGGGAGACGTGAGCAGTTCTTC
>TRBD1|few|TRBJ2-3|TRBV6-1
CASRTGGKGITDTQYF
TGTGCCAGCAGGACAGGGGGTAAAGGAATCACAGATACGCAGTATTTT
>NA|many|TRBJ2-7|TRBV6-5
CASSYPPKDEQYF
TGTGCCAGCAGTTACCCTCCTAAAGACGAGCAGTACTTC
>TRBD1|many|TRBJ2-7|TRBV28
CASKPPGQGYEQYF
TGTGCCAGCAAACCCCCGGGACAGGGCTACGAGCAGTACTTC
>NA|few|TRBJ2-7|TRBV7-3
CASSAIGGSLYEQYF
TGTGCCAGCAGCGCCATAGGGGGGAGTCTCTACGAGCAGTACTTC
>TRBD2|once|TRBJ2-1|TRBV20-1
CSARTGTSGGRQFF
TGCAGTGCTAGAACCGGGACTAGCGGGGGCCGCCAGTTCTTC
>NA|many|TRBJ1-5|TRBV28
CASSRTSGAGNQPQHF
TGTGCCAGCAGTAGAACGTCGGGGGCCGGCAATCAGCCCCAGCATTTT
>NA|NA|TRBJ2-1|TRBV20-1
CSARSVSSYNEQFF
TGCAGTGCTAGATCGGTAAGCTCCTACAATGAGCAGTTCTTC
>NA|many|TRBJ2-3|TRBV20-1
CSASRPGTTDTQYF
TGCAGTGCTAGTCGCCCGGGGACGACAGATACGCAGTATTTT
>TRBD1|once|TRBJ1-5|TRBV6-1
CASRHMDRDNQPQHF
TGTGCCAGCAGACACATGGACAGGGACAATCAGCCCCAGCATTTT
>TRBD2|NA|TRBJ2-1|TRBV7-9
CASSPPREGGYNEQFF
TGTGCCAGCAGCCCGCCACGGGAGGGGGGGTACAATGAGCAGTTCTTC
>NA|few|TRBJ2-1|TRBV6-6
CASSYSLGLRFALFF
TGTGCCAGCAGTTACTCCTTAGGGCTCCGGTTCGCCCTATTCTTC
>NA|few|TRBJ1-2|TRBV5-1
CASSLSSYTF
TGCGCCAGCAGCTTGAGTTCCTACACCTTC
>NA|many|TRBJ2-1|TRBV7-2
CASSLTTNEQFF
TGTGCCAGCAGCCTGACGACGAATGAGCAGTTCTTC
>TRBD2|many|TRBJ2-5|TRBV7-2
CASRIAGRIETQYF
TGTGCCAGCAGAATAGCGGGAAGAATAGAGACCCAGTACTTC
>NA|many|TRBJ2-7|TRBV7-2
CASSSDGTGFYEQYF
TGTGCCAGCAGCTCAGATGGGACGGGGTTCTACGAGCAGTACTTC